These 31 T cell receptor beta chains came from one sample sequenced in a study of blood T cell repertoires in COVID-19. The repertoire was sequenced with immunoSEQ multiplex PCR; TCRdb's copy has only in-frame clones and lacks some. The sample carries approximately 100,000 clones, around nine tenths recorded once. Sequencing was done on a sample of peripheral blood. The receptors were gathered from a man in his 70s with acute or convalescent COVID-19.

The chain employs TRBV19 and TRBJ2-3, with 8 bases fitting TRBD2. Looked up from germline, CDR1 is LNHDA and CDR2 is SQIVND (reference sequence). Trimming took 4 bases from V and 1 from J; bases not matched to a gene: 1. The CDR3 length is 14 residues. The CDR3 nucleotides read TGTGCCAGTAGTACGGGGGGGCGCACAGATACGCAGTATTTT. Its protein product is CASSTGGRTDTQYF.

J is TRBJ1-3 and V is TRBV5-1; possible D gene TRBD1, 6 bases. CDR1 and CDR2 (germline): SGHRS, YFSETQ. The V gene lost 4 bases and the J gene lost 0 bases, with 8 bases spanning the gap. The CDR3 totals 14 residues. The CDR3 protein is CASSQDSSGNTIYF. The CDR3 DNA follows: TGCGCCAGCAGCCAGGACAGCTCTGGAAACACCATATATTTT. Complete variable domain (other parts from reference TRBV5-1 and TRBJ1-3): KAGVTQTPRYLIKTRGQQVTLSCSPISGHRSVSWYQQTPGQGLQFLFEYFSETQRNKGNFPGRFSGRQFSNSRSEMNVSTLELGDSALYLCASSQDSSGNTIYFGEGSWLTVV.

The chain couples TRBV28 to TRBJ1-2; D unresolved. The germline V gene has CDR1 MDHEN and CDR2 SYDVKM. The CDR3 totals 13 residues. The V end was cut by 5 bases, the J end by 7 bases, with 14 bases between. CDR3 sequence: CASSPQKGSGYTF. DNA for the CDR3: TGTGCCAGCAGTCCCCAGAAAGGGAGTGGCTACACCTTC.

This clone is a singleton in its sample. This chain links TRBV2 with TRBJ2-7, with D tentatively TRBD1 (6 bases). Germline-derived CDR1 and CDR2 are SNHLY and FYNNEI. The CDR3 is 12 residues long. V dropped 6 bases and J dropped 6 bases, with 12 bases sitting between them. CDR3 residues: CASSLRGSEQYV. CDR3 DNA: TGTGCCAGCAGCCTCAGGGGCTCCGAGCAGTACGTC.

The chain recombines TRBV27 with TRBJ2-1; D is unclear. Germline lookup yields CDR1 MNHEY and CDR2 SMNVEV (reference sequence). Trimming took 0 bases from V and 0 from J, leaving 6 bases between them. This CDR3 contains 15 residues. The CDR3 protein is CASSLSGPSYNEQFF. The CDR3 bases are TGTGCCAGCAGTTTATCGGGCCCCTCCTACAATGAGCAGTTCTTC.

The rearrangement uses TRBV28 and TRBJ1-4, with 7 bases that match TRBD1. There are 15 residues in the CDR3. V gave up 3 bases and J gave up 6 bases; unmatched junction bases: 7. From germline, CDR1 is MDHEN and CDR2 SYDVKM. In DNA, the CDR3 is TGTGCCAGCAGTTTTGGTCAGGGGGGACATGAAAAACTGTTTTTT. Translating it yields CASSFGQGGHEKLFF.

This chain joins TRBV18 and TRBJ1-1, with 9 bases fitting TRBD1. Germline V lookup: CDR1 KGHSH, CDR2 LQKENI. The CDR3 consists of 20 residues. V lost 3 bases and J lost 4; bases outside the gene matches: 21. The chain's CDR3 is CASSPRTGTGYVGGRTEAFF. CDR3 DNA: TGTGCCAGCTCACCGAGAACCGGGACAGGGTACGTTGGCGGCCGCACTGAAGCTTTCTTT. The complete variable domain, with remaining parts taken from reference TRBV18 and TRBJ1-1, reads NAGVMQNPRHLVRRRGQEARLRCSPMKGHSHVYWYRQLPEEGLKFMVYLQKENIIDESGMPKERFSAEFPKEGPSILRIQQVVRGDSAAYFCASSPRTGTGYVGGRTEAFFGQGTRLTVV.

This chain uses TRBV6-5 with TRBJ1-4; 7 nucleotides line up with TRBD1. The J segment lost 10 bases and the V segment lost 6 bases, leaving 8 bases of the junction unmatched. This CDR3 has 13 amino acids. From germline, CDR1 is MNHEY and CDR2 SVGAGI. CDR3 loop: CASSSDRVGKLFF. The CDR3 bases are TGTGCCAGCAGCAGCGACAGGGTTGGAAAACTGTTTTTT.

The chain joins TRBV5-4 to TRBJ2-7; tentative D call: TRBD2 (6 bases). The CDR3 has 16 residues. The ends were cut back, 0 bases at V and 3 bases at J, with 16 bases in the middle. The V gene's germline CDR1 is SGHNT and CDR2 YYREEE (reference sequence). The CDR3 bases are TGTGCCAGCAGCTTGGCCGGCCGGCTAGCGCACTACGAGCAGTACTTC. Its protein product is CASSLAGRLAHYEQYF. Looking up the rest from reference TRBV5-4 and TRBJ2-7 gives the full variable domain: ETGVTQSPTHLIKTRGQQVTLRCSSQSGHNTVSWYQQALGQGPQFIFQYYREEENGRGNFPPRFSGLQFPNYSSELNVNALELDDSALYLCASSLAGRLAHYEQYFGPGTRLTVT.

The chain has TRBV28 and TRBJ2-1, with TRBD2 matching 11 bases. Looked up from germline, CDR1 is MDHEN and CDR2 is SYDVKM. Trimming at V came to 3 bases and at J to 5 bases, leaving 6 bases not matched to a gene. There are 16 residues in the CDR3. The CDR3, as DNA: TGTGCCAGCAGTTTCACCCTAGCGGGGGGTCACAATGAGCAGTTCTTC. Translation gives CASSFTLAGGHNEQFF.

The chain joins TRBV5-1 to TRBJ1-2, with 8 bases aligning to TRBD1. The CDR3 contains 13 residues. The germline V gene has CDR1 SGHRS and CDR2 YFSETQ. Unmatched junction bases numbered 3, after V lost 0 bases and J lost 8 bases. Here the CDR3 DNA reads TGCGCCAGCAGCTTGGGCCAGGGGGCAGGCTACACCTTC. This gives the protein CASSLGQGAGYTF.

The chain joins TRBV7-7 to TRBJ2-7; D is ambiguous. V was clipped by 2 bases and J by 5 bases, with 10 bases between them. Germline CDR1 SSHAT, CDR2 FNYEAQ (reference sequence). This CDR3 is 13 amino acids long. CDR3 nucleotide sequence: TGTGCCAGCAGCTTAAGCCCGGCGGACGAGCAGTACGTC. Translation: CASSLSPADEQYV.

The chain uses TRBV5-1 and TRBJ2-2; TRBD1 agrees at 7 bases. Trimming took 4 bases from V and 4 from J; bases not matched to a gene: 7. CDR1 is SGHRS and CDR2 is YFSETQ in the germline V gene. CDR3 length: 15 amino acids. The CDR3 protein is CASSTTTGITGELFF. In DNA form, the CDR3 reads TGCGCCAGCAGCACCACGACAGGGATCACCGGGGAGCTGTTTTTT.

This clone has just one count. This chain links TRBV2 with TRBJ1-2; 7 bases are shared with TRBD1. The CDR3 is 14 residues long. With 5 bases clipped from V and 5 bases from J, the junction kept 8 bases outside the gene matches. Germline CDR1 is SNHLY and CDR2 is FYNNEI. CDR3 residues: CASSRDSAGYGYTF. The CDR3 nucleotides are TGTGCCAGCAGTCGGGACAGTGCGGGGTATGGCTACACCTTC.

This sequence joins TRBV6-5 and TRBJ1-2; D perhaps matches TRBD1 (5 bases). Trimming pared 6 bases from V and 4 bases from J, leaving 15 bases between. The CDR3 is 14 residues long. Germline V gene data show CDR1 as MNHEY and CDR2 as SVGAGI. CDR3 coding DNA: TGTGCCAGCAGAGACACGACAGACCTCTATGGCTACACCTTC. It specifies CASRDTTDLYGYTF.

The V and J genes are TRBV28 and TRBJ1-2, with D unclear. Trimming stripped 7 bases from V and 3 bases from J, with 15 bases between. The CDR3 covers 14 residues. Germline assignment: CDR1 MDHEN and CDR2 SYDVKM. The CDR3 loop is CASTDGGDYYGYTF. The CDR3 DNA reads as TGTGCCAGCACCGACGGCGGGGATTACTATGGCTACACCTTC.

The V gene is TRBV12-5, the J gene TRBJ2-5, with a tentative D call TRBD1 (6 bases). Germline V gene lookup returns CDR1 LGHNT and CDR2 FRNRAP. This CDR3 is built from 19 residues. V lost 9 bases and J lost 10, with 39 bases in between. The CDR3 nucleotides read TGTGCTAGCGCCTCCTCCAAAAGGTCAAGAACAGGGAATAGTGGAGGCCAGTACTTC. It is translated as CASASSKRSRTGNSGGQYF.

The chain is built from TRBV7-9 and TRBJ2-1; D is possibly TRBD2 (5 bases). V lost 1 base and J lost 15, with 13 bases in between. CDR3 length: 12 residues. CDR1 is SEHNR and CDR2 is FQNEAQ in the germline V gene (reference sequence). CDR3 sequence (DNA): TGTGCCAGCAGCTTAGTCGGCGGTCGGGGGTTCTTC. It specifies CASSLVGGRGFF.

The chain joins TRBV5-1 to TRBJ1-3, with TRBD1 matching over 11 bases. The J segment lost 0 bases and the V segment lost 4 bases, leaving 6 bases of the junction unmatched. CDR3 length: 17 amino acids. Germline V lookup: CDR1 SGHRS, CDR2 YFSETQ. CDR3: CASSRTGGLSSGNTIYF. The CDR3, as DNA: TGCGCCAGCAGCAGGACAGGGGGCCTAAGCTCTGGAAACACCATATATTTT. The full variable domain, with the rest looked up from reference TRBV5-1 and TRBJ1-3, is KAGVTQTPRYLIKTRGQQVTLSCSPISGHRSVSWYQQTPGQGLQFLFEYFSETQRNKGNFPGRFSGRQFSNSRSEMNVSTLELGDSALYLCASSRTGGLSSGNTIYFGEGSWLTVV.

V and J are TRBV28 and TRBJ2-3, with a tentative D call TRBD1 (7 bases). This CDR3 comprises 14 residues. V gave up 5 bases and J gave up 5 bases, with 14 bases separating them. Germline V CDR1 and CDR2: MDHEN, SYDVKM. The DNA for the CDR3 is TGTGCCAGCAGTAGGCGCCAGGGGGGAGATACGCAGTATTTT. Encoded protein: CASSRRQGGDTQYF.

This rearrangement joins TRBV11-3 to TRBJ1-1; TRBD1 matches at 8 bases. Germline V gene sequence: CDR1 SGHNT, CDR2 YENEEA. Trimming cost V 2 bases and J 10 bases; bases outside gene matches: 3. CDR3 length: 12 amino acids. Here the CDR3 reads CASSLRQGRAFF. In nucleotides, the CDR3 is TGTGCCAGCAGCTTAAGACAGGGGAGAGCTTTCTTT.

The chain joins TRBV11-2 to TRBJ1-4, with D unclear. CDR1 is SGHAT, CDR2 FQNNGV, per germline. Deletions cut 4 bases from V and 8 bases from J, with 11 bases between. This CDR3 has 13 residues. The CDR3 bases are TGTGCCAGCAGCTCTCCTTGGGAGGAAAAACTGTTTTTT. It specifies CASSSPWEEKLFF.

This clone was picked up one time. The chain combines TRBV5-6 with TRBJ2-7; maybe TRBD1 (7 bases). V lost 4 bases and J 2 bases, leaving 19 bases between the germline ends. The CDR3 length is 16 residues. Germline lookup yields CDR1 SGHDT and CDR2 YYEEEE. The CDR3 loop reads CASSLRAGQRAYEQYV. The CDR3, as DNA: TGTGCCAGCAGCCTCAGGGCGGGACAGAGGGCCTACGAGCAGTACGTC.

V usage is TRBV4-1 and J usage is TRBJ1-6; D not resolved. CDR3 length: 12 residues. Between the trimmed V and J ends, which lost 6 bases and 8 bases, there was a span of 8 bases. The germline V gene encodes CDR1 MGHRA and CDR2 YSYEKL. This CDR3 reads CASSPPYSPLHF. The CDR3 DNA follows: TGCGCCAGCAGTCCTCCCTATTCACCCCTCCACTTT.

The rearrangement uses TRBV4-2 and TRBJ2-1, with TRBD1 matching 11 bases. CDR1 LGHNA and CDR2 YNFKEQ come from the germline V gene. J gave up 5 bases and V 4 bases, and 4 bases lay outside the gene matches. CDR3 length: 15 amino acids. The CDR3 coding sequence is TGTGCCAGCAGCCCCCAGGACAGGGGGCACAATGAGCAGTTCTTC. Translating it yields CASSPQDRGHNEQFF.

This clone was counted only a few times. The chain recombines TRBV6-1 with TRBJ1-2; 12 nucleotides match TRBD1. CDR1 is MNHNS, CDR2 SASEGT, per germline. Trimming at V came to 5 bases and at J to 2 bases, leaving 6 bases not matched to a gene. This CDR3 spans 16 amino acids. CDR3 nucleotide sequence: TGTGCCAGCAGTAAAGGGACAGGGGGCGGGAACTATGGCTACACCTTC. Translating gives CASSKGTGGGNYGYTF.

The J gene is TRBJ2-7, the V gene TRBV15; D call uncertain. Trimming removed 1 base from V and 1 base from J, with 8 bases in between. The CDR3 spans 14 residues. Germline V gene sequence: CDR1 LNHNV, CDR2 YYDKDF (reference sequence). This chain's CDR3 is CATSRGDSSYEQYV. The CDR3 DNA reads as TGTGCCACCAGCAGAGGTGACTCTTCCTACGAGCAGTACGTC.

This clone has just one count. The chain has TRBV10-3 and TRBJ2-5, with D uncertain. CDR1 ENHRY and CDR2 SYGVKD come from the germline V gene. V lost 3 bases and J 2 bases, leaving 7 bases between the germline ends. This CDR3 comprises 13 residues. CDR3 bases: TGTGCCATCAGTGACACCCTACAAGAGACCCAGTACTTC. Translating it yields CAISDTLQETQYF.

V usage is TRBV28 and J usage is TRBJ2-7; the D gene is possibly TRBD1 (5 bases). CDR1 is MDHEN, CDR2 SYDVKM, per germline. The CDR3 length is 14 residues. V lost 8 bases and J 2 bases, leaving 16 bases between the germline ends. The CDR3 reads CASWGGAEAYEQYF. CDR3 DNA: TGTGCCAGCTGGGGTGGGGCGGAAGCCTACGAGCAGTACTTC.

As DNA, the CDR3 is TGTGCCAGCAGTGACAGGGTCTACGAGCAGTACGTC. Its protein is CASSDRVYEQYV. The chain combines TRBV6-1 with TRBJ2-7; a possible D gene is TRBD1 (5 bases). This CDR3 is built from 12 residues. Germline V CDR1 and CDR2: MNHNS, SASEGT. V was pared by 3 bases and J by 3 bases, with 6 bases between.

The chain has TRBV3-1 (or the pseudogene TRBV3-2) and TRBJ1-6; D remains ambiguous. The V end was cut by 4 bases, the J end by 7 bases, with 8 bases between. Germline lookup yields CDR1 LGHDT and CDR2 YNNKEL (reference sequence). CDR3 length: 13 amino acids. The CDR3 coding sequence is TGTGCCAGCAGCCCGGTAGTCAATTCACCCCTCCACTTT. Its translation is CASSPVVNSPLHF.